These T cell receptor beta chains were read from a single sample in a study of blood T cell repertoires in COVID-19. Some clones are missing from TCRdb's copy, which holds only in-frame ones; the method was immunoSEQ multiplex PCR. The sample yields 60,000 to 75,000 clones, 79% seen once. What was sequenced was peripheral blood. The receptor source for this set is a woman between 65 and 79 years old with acute or convalescent COVID-19. The CDR3 runs from the conserved cysteine through the conserved F or W. D genes are given only for firm matches. Where a row states a size, it is once, few, many or the class of an expanded clone; other rows omit it.

NA NA TRBJ2-2 TRBV5-4 TGTGCCAGCAGCTCTAACCTGGACACCGGGGAGCTGTTTTTT CASSSNLDTGELFF
NA few TRBJ1-3 TRBV6-5 TGTGCCAGCCGGGACGGGACTTTTAGCACCATATATTTT CASRDGTFSTIYF
TRBD2 once TRBJ2-3 TRBV2 TGTGCCAGCAGAACTAGCGGGAGCACAGATACGCAGTATTTT CASRTSGSTDTQYF
NA NA TRBJ2-7 TRBV28 TGTGCCAGCAGTCCAATCGACGGAGGCTGGGGCTACGAGCAGTACTTC CASSPIDGGWGYEQYF
TRBD2 NA TRBJ2-2 TRBV9 TGTGCCAGCAGCCCCGGGGGGGGCCCCGGGGAGCTGTTTTTT CASSPGGGPGELFF
TRBD1 NA TRBJ1-1 TRBV6-1 TGTGCCAGCAGTGACCAATCCTGGGACAGGGGAGGGGTGGACACTGAAGCTTTCTTT CASSDQSWDRGGVDTEAFF
NA NA TRBJ1-1 TRBV4-2 TGTGCCAGCAGCCAAGGGGGGGGCTGGGACACTGAAGCTTTCTTT CASSQGGGWDTEAFF
TRBD1 once TRBJ1-4 TRBV10-2 TGCGCCAGCAGCCAAACAGGGGGTTCAGAAAAACTGTTTTTT CASSQTGGSEKLFF
TRBD1 NA TRBJ2-5 TRBV6-2/TRBV6-3 TGTGCCAGCAGTCCCTGGACAGGGGAAGAGACCCAGTACTTC CASSPWTGEETQYF
TRBD2 NA TRBJ2-7 TRBV6-5 TGTGCCAGCTGGGGGCTAGCGGGGACCTACGAGCAGTACTTC CASWGLAGTYEQYF
TRBD2 NA TRBJ2-1 TRBV5-4 TGTGCCAGCAGGAATAGCGGGGGGGCCGTGAATGAGCAGTTCTTC CASRNSGGAVNEQFF
NA NA TRBJ2-5 TRBV6-1 TGTGCCAGCAGTGAAGGGGAGGCCCTGGCCCAGTACTTC CASSEGEALAQYF
TRBD2 once TRBJ2-7 TRBV28 TGTGCCAGCAGTTCGGGACTAGAGGCGTTATACGAGCAGTACTTC CASSSGLEALYEQYF
TRBD1 once TRBJ2-3 TRBV6-5 TGTGCCAGCAGTTTCACAGGGGGCGTTTTTTTGAATACGCAGTATTTT CASSFTGGVFLNTQYF
TRBD2 once TRBJ2-1 TRBV19 TGTGCCAGCGCAGCGGGGGGGGGTGGCAATGAGCAGTTCTTC CASAAGGGGNEQFF
NA NA TRBJ2-1 TRBV2 TGTGCCAGCAATAAGCTGGAGGTTTCCTACAATGAGCAGTTCTTC CASNKLEVSYNEQFF
NA NA TRBJ1-2 TRBV28 TGTGCCAGCAGTTCCCGGGGGGCAGGCTCCCTTTTGTTGGGCTACACCTTC CASSSRGAGSLLLGYTF
NA NA TRBJ2-1 TRBV5-1 TGCGCCAGCAGACAGGGATACAATGAGCAGTTCTTC CASRQGYNEQFF
TRBD2 NA TRBJ2-2 TRBV6-5 TGTGCCTGCCGACTAGCGGGGGTTGTGAACGGGGAGCTGTTTTTT CACRLAGVVNGELFF